The 30 T cell receptor beta chains below were found in one sample sequenced in a study of beta chain features in type 1 diabetes. Study conclusions and caveats: TCRB CDR3s from Type 1 diabetes patients were moderately but significantly shorter in all four CD4+ subsets.

No antigens are known for them. Every isolated RNA sample was fully reverse transcribed, so sequencing captured expressed TCRB transcripts. Sequencing used immunoSEQ multiplex PCR; TCRdb keeps in-frame clones, though not all of them. Seen here are under 350,000 clones, roughly an eighth observed once, and the top ten hold over 0.015%. Sequenced material: naive CD4+ T cells from blood. All receptors come from a young man with type 1 diabetes.

The V gene is TRBV7-8, the J gene TRBJ2-6, with D maybe TRBD2 (5 bases). Per germline, CDR1 SGHVS and CDR2 FQNEAQ. The CDR3 sequence is 15 residues long. Trimming removed 5 bases at V and 0 bases at J, with 8 bases between. The CDR3 DNA reads as TGTGCCAGCAGCACCCGGGGCTCTGGGGCCAACGTCCTGACTTTC. Translating it yields CASSTRGSGANVLTF.

This clone appeared once. This rearrangement joins TRBV5-1 to TRBJ2-5; D perhaps matches TRBD1 (6 bases). The V end was cut by 2 bases, the J end by 2 bases, with 13 bases between. Germline V lookup: CDR1 SGHRS, CDR2 YFSETQ. The CDR3 is 15 amino acids. Here the CDR3 reads CASSFRAGDQETQYF. The CDR3 bases are TGCGCCAGCAGCTTCCGGGCAGGGGATCAAGAGACCCAGTACTTC.

The chain couples TRBV5-6 to TRBJ1-1; 9 bases are a match to TRBD1. Germline lookup yields CDR1 SGHDT and CDR2 YYEEEE. CDR3 size: 15 residues. V was clipped by 4 bases and J by 6 bases; unmatched bases: 10. The DNA for the CDR3 is TGTGCCAGCAGCCTATGGGACAGGGATATAGCTGAAGCTTTCTTT. Amino acids: CASSLWDRDIAEAFF.

This clone appeared a few times. The V and J genes are TRBV18 and TRBJ2-1, with TRBD2 matching over 9 bases. The J segment lost 8 bases and the V segment lost 0 bases, leaving 2 bases of the junction unmatched. Germline CDR1 is KGHSH and CDR2 is LQKENI. The CDR3 sequence is 14 residues long. This CDR3 reads CASSPPGLADEQFF. The CDR3 bases are TGTGCCAGCTCACCACCGGGACTAGCAGATGAGCAGTTCTTC.

This clone was seen a handful of times. The rearrangement joins TRBV7-9 to TRBJ1-1, with D possibly being TRBD1 (5 bases). V lost 4 bases and J lost 4, with 16 bases in between. This CDR3 region has 15 residues. Germline V gene data show CDR1 as SEHNR and CDR2 as FQNEAQ (reference sequence). CDR3 nucleotides: TGTGCCAGCAGCTCCCATCAGGGTACGGGCACTGAAGCTTTCTTT. Protein: CASSSHQGTGTEAFF.

This chain joins TRBV28 and TRBJ2-1, with a weak D call TRBD2 (6 bases). Trimming cost V 4 bases and J 6 bases, with 19 bases left between them. The CDR3 length is 16 residues. CDR1 is MDHEN, CDR2 SYDVKM, per germline. The CDR3 DNA reads as TGTGCCAGCAGTTCCACGGGTAGCGGAGGCATCAATGAGCAGTTCTTC. Protein product: CASSSTGSGGINEQFF.

This clone was seen a few times. V and J are TRBV5-1 and TRBJ1-1, with no clear D. Germline CDR1 reads SGHRS; CDR2 reads YFSETQ. V shed 6 bases and J shed 0 bases, with 12 bases lying between them. The CDR3 contains 14 residues. CDR3 residues: CASKPPRMNTEAFF. The CDR3 bases are TGCGCCAGCAAACCTCCCAGGATGAACACTGAAGCTTTCTTT.

The V call is TRBV10-3, the J call TRBJ2-2; D ambiguous. Germline CDR1 ENHRY, CDR2 SYGVKD. V lost 0 bases to trimming and J lost 5 bases, with 10 bases between them. The CDR3 sequence is 15 residues long. CDR3 amino acids: CAISESVTGTGELFF. As DNA, the CDR3 is TGTGCCATCAGTGAGTCCGTGACTGGTACCGGGGAGCTGTTTTTT.

The V call is TRBV7-6, the J call TRBJ1-1; D may be TRBD1 (5 bases). Trimming removed 7 bases at V and 3 bases at J, with 15 bases between. This CDR3 is 14 amino acids long. Germline V CDR1 and CDR2: SGHVS, FNYEAQ. CDR3 protein: CASKPRAGDTEAFF. In DNA form, the CDR3 reads TGTGCCAGCAAACCTCGGGCGGGGGACACTGAAGCTTTCTTT.

The V call is TRBV11-2, the J call TRBJ2-5; the D gene is possibly TRBD2 (5 bases). Germline V CDR1 and CDR2: SGHAT, FQNNGV. The CDR3 covers 14 residues. Deletions cut 5 bases from V and 4 bases from J, with 14 bases between. CDR3 protein: CASSTDSLGETQYF. The DNA for the CDR3 is TGTGCCAGCAGCACGGACTCTCTCGGAGAGACCCAGTACTTC.

This clone was picked up a small number of times. The chain couples TRBV18 to TRBJ2-2; a possible D gene is TRBD1 (6 bases). Germline lookup yields CDR1 KGHSH and CDR2 LQKENI. The CDR3 spans 14 residues. The V end lost 5 bases, the J end lost 4 bases, and 11 bases lay between the germline ends. The CDR3 reads CASSSRTATGELFF. For the CDR3, the DNA is TGTGCCAGCTCATCGCGGACAGCCACCGGGGAGCTGTTTTTT.

This clone was counted a few times. The CDR3 sequence: CASSATGGSGANVLTF. CDR3 nucleotides: TGTGCCAGCAGCGCCACAGGGGGCTCTGGGGCCAACGTCCTGACTTTC. The genes are TRBV5-4 and TRBJ2-6; 8 positions match TRBD1. Germline V lookup: CDR1 SGHNT, CDR2 YYREEE (reference sequence). The CDR3 has 16 amino acids. After removal of 4 bases from V and 0 bases from J, the junction contained 3 bases not matched to a gene.

The rearrangement links TRBV19 to TRBJ1-1; D is undetermined. This CDR3 comprises 14 residues. Germline V gene data show CDR1 as LNHDA and CDR2 as SQIVND (reference sequence). Trimming removed 3 bases from V and 6 bases from J, with 14 bases in between. This CDR3 is CASSIQADVAEAFF. CDR3 sequence (DNA): TGTGCCAGTAGTATCCAGGCCGACGTCGCTGAAGCTTTCTTT. Full variable domain (remainder filled in from reference TRBV19 and TRBJ1-1): DGGITQSPKYLFRKEGQNVTLSCEQNLNHDAMYWYRQDPGQGLRLIYYSQIVNDFQKGDIAEGYSVSREKKESFPLTVTSAQKNPTAFYLCASSIQADVAEAFFGQGTRLTVV.

This chain links TRBV2 with TRBJ2-5; D not resolved. Germline V CDR1 and CDR2: SNHLY, FYNNEI. V was cut by 7 bases and J by 4 bases, with 4 bases left in between. The CDR3 is made up of 10 amino acids. CDR3 amino acids: CASTGETQYF. The CDR3 DNA follows: TGTGCCAGCACCGGAGAGACCCAGTACTTC.

This clone has a handful of counts. The V gene is TRBV5-1, the J gene TRBJ2-3, with 9 bases aligning to TRBD2. V trimming: 2 bases; J trimming: 3 bases; junction bases outside the gene matches: 10. Germline lookup yields CDR1 SGHRS and CDR2 YFSETQ. This CDR3 is built from 17 residues. CDR3 loop: CASSLGRTSDGTDTQYF. CDR3 bases: TGCGCCAGCAGCTTAGGACGGACTAGCGACGGAACAGATACGCAGTATTTT.

This clone was counted only a few times. This sequence joins TRBV7-3 and TRBJ2-7; TRBD2 matches 11 bases. Germline CDR1 SGHTA, CDR2 FQGTGA. The J segment lost 0 bases and the V segment lost 5 bases, leaving 6 bases of the junction unmatched. The CDR3 runs to 16 residues. Here the CDR3 reads CASSKSTSGSSYEQYF. The CDR3 DNA sequence: TGTGCCAGCAGCAAGAGTACTAGCGGGAGCTCCTACGAGCAGTACTTC.

This clone showed up just a few times. J is TRBJ2-4 and V is TRBV7-9; maybe TRBD2 (6 bases). Germline CDR1 SEHNR, CDR2 FQNEAQ (reference sequence). The CDR3 is 13 amino acids. The ends were cut back, 3 bases at V and 8 bases at J, with 11 bases in the middle. For the CDR3, the DNA is TGTGCCAGCAGCTTCACGGGGGAGGACATTCAGTACTTC. Translation gives CASSFTGEDIQYF.

The table lists this clone with a few counts. The chain links TRBV6-5 to TRBJ2-1; the match to TRBD1 covers 8 bases. Germline V CDR1 and CDR2: MNHEY, SVGAGI. The V gene end was trimmed by 6 bases and the J gene end by 8 bases; junction bases not matched to a gene: 9. The CDR3 has 14 residues. The CDR3 region is CASRRTGRGYEQFF. The CDR3 DNA reads TGTGCCAGCAGAAGGACAGGGAGAGGCTATGAGCAGTTCTTC.

The chain recombines TRBV6-5 with TRBJ1-1; D possibly corresponds to TRBD1 (5 bases). Germline CDR1 MNHEY, CDR2 SVGAGI. V was trimmed by 0 bases and J by 4 bases, leaving 12 bases between them. This CDR3 comprises 15 residues. The CDR3 nucleotides read TGTGCCAGCAGTTACTCGTTCAGGGTGGTCACTGAAGCTTTCTTT. Translated: CASSYSFRVVTEAFF.

This chain connects TRBV29-1 to TRBJ2-3, with TRBD1 matching over 8 bases. The CDR3 contains 14 residues. The germline V gene encodes CDR1 SQVTM and CDR2 ANQGSEA. With 2 bases clipped from V and 6 bases from J, the junction kept 7 bases outside the gene matches. The CDR3 protein is CSVEIGTGSDTQYF. The CDR3 coding sequence is TGCAGCGTTGAAATCGGGACAGGTTCCGATACGCAGTATTTT.

This clone has more than one count but fewer than ten. The V gene is TRBV7-3, the J gene TRBJ2-2, with TRBD2 matching over 7 bases. Looked up from germline, CDR1 is SGHTA and CDR2 is FQGTGA. The CDR3 has 13 residues. The V segment lost 2 bases and the J segment 6 bases; nucleotides outside the gene matches: 0. The CDR3: CASSLAGAGELFF. The CDR3 nucleotides read TGTGCCAGCAGCTTAGCGGGAGCCGGGGAGCTGTTTTTT.

This clone has just a few counts. The chain combines TRBV29-1 with TRBJ2-3; unclear D gene. Trimming left V 0 bases short and J 5 bases short, with 6 bases between. The CDR3 runs to 12 residues. Germline CDR1 SQVTM, CDR2 ANQGSEA. Here the CDR3 DNA reads TGCAGCGTTGAAGAGGCTGGAGATACGCAGTATTTT. This encodes CSVEEAGDTQYF.

In DNA form, the CDR3 reads TGTGCCAGCAGCTTAGGGAGGGAGAGGGCTTTCTTT. The encoded protein is CASSLGRERAFF. The chain carries TRBV7-9 and TRBJ1-1; D is ambiguous. This CDR3 contains 12 residues. V gave up 1 base and J gave up 11 bases, with 11 bases separating them. The V gene's germline CDR1 is SEHNR and CDR2 FQNEAQ (reference sequence).

In this sample, this clone turned up a few times. The genes are TRBV18 and TRBJ2-1; 11 bases agree with TRBD2. The germline V gene has CDR1 KGHSH and CDR2 LQKENI. The CDR3 consists of 17 residues. J was trimmed by 1 base and V by 0 bases; bases with no gene match: 2. As DNA, the CDR3 is TGTGCCAGCTCACCACCTCTAGCGGGAGGTTCCTACAATGAGCAGTTCTTC. Translation gives CASSPPLAGGSYNEQFF.

This clone was counted only a few times. The V call is TRBV10-3, the J call TRBJ1-1, with unresolved D. Trimming removed 3 bases from V and 1 base from J, with 6 bases in between. The CDR3 extends over 13 amino acids. The germline V gene encodes CDR1 ENHRY and CDR2 SYGVKD. The chain's CDR3 is CAISDTRNTEAFF. The DNA of the CDR3 is TGTGCCATCAGTGACACAAGGAACACTGAAGCTTTCTTT.

The chain combines TRBV25-1 with TRBJ2-5, with TRBD2 matching 8 bases. This CDR3 is built from 15 residues. Germline V gene sequence: CDR1 MGHDK, CDR2 SYGVNS. The ends lost 3 bases at V and 5 bases at J; junction bases unmatched: 8. CDR3 in amino acids: CASSDAREAPETQYF. In nucleotides, the CDR3 is TGTGCCAGCAGTGACGCGCGGGAGGCCCCGGAGACCCAGTACTTC.

This clone was seen a handful of times. The rearrangement uses TRBV28 and TRBJ2-1, with 8 bases that match TRBD1. V lost 4 bases to trimming and J lost 1 base; unmatched junction nucleotides: 6. CDR3 length equals 16 residues. The germline V gene encodes CDR1 MDHEN and CDR2 SYDVKM. The CDR3 DNA sequence: TGTGCCAGCAGTTCCCAGGGGGCTGAGTCCTACAATGAGCAGTTCTTC. As protein: CASSSQGAESYNEQFF. Together with reference TRBV28 and TRBJ2-1, the CDR3 gives the full variable domain: DVKVTQSSRYLVKRTGEKVFLECVQDMDHENMFWYRQDPGLGLRLIYFSYDVKMKEKGDIPEGYSVSREKKERFSLILESASTNQTSMYLCASSSQGAESYNEQFFGPGTRLTVL.

This chain links TRBV19 with TRBJ2-1; unclear D gene. This CDR3 is built from 12 residues. CDR1 is LNHDA and CDR2 is SQIVND in the germline V gene (reference sequence). V was clipped by 3 bases and J by 10 bases, with 10 bases between them. CDR3 sequence reads: CASSISGQEQFF. The DNA for the CDR3 is TGTGCCAGTAGTATTAGTGGGCAAGAGCAGTTCTTC.

This chain connects TRBV28 to TRBJ2-7; unclear D gene. Trimming shortened V by 5 bases and J by 2 bases, and 19 bases separated the two germline ends. The germline V gene encodes CDR1 MDHEN and CDR2 SYDVKM. This CDR3 is 16 amino acids long. CDR3 loop: CASSNGQRSAAYEQYF. CDR3 DNA sequence: TGTGCCAGCAGTAATGGTCAGAGAAGCGCCGCCTACGAGCAGTACTTC.

The J gene is TRBJ1-4, the V gene TRBV7-2; D remains ambiguous. Per the germline V gene, CDR1 is SGHTA and CDR2 is FQGNSA. Trimming removed 0 bases from V and 8 bases from J, with 7 bases in between. CDR3 length equals 13 residues. CDR3 DNA sequence: TGTGCCAGCAGCTTAGCGCTTGGCGAAAAACTGTTTTTT. It translates to CASSLALGEKLFF. The full variable domain, in which reference TRBV7-2 and TRBJ1-4 provide the parts outside the CDR3, is GAGVSQSPSNKVTEKGKDVELRCDPISGHTALYWYRQSLGQGLEFLIYFQGNSAPDKSGLPSDRFSAERTGGSVSTLTIQRTQQEDSAVYLCASSLALGEKLFFGSGTQLSVL.